One and the same sample provided the 15 T cell receptor beta chains below, sequenced in a study of shared clonotypes between healthy human individuals. The table came from immunoSEQ multiplex PCR; TCRdb's copy has only in-frame clones and leaves some out. The sample lists around 2.1 million clones, approximately 96% occurring once. What was sequenced was naive CD4+ T cells sorted from blood. Subset described: CD45RA+ positively selected. The receptors were gathered from a man younger than 35 in good health.

This chain links TRBV5-1 with TRBJ2-5, with a weak D call TRBD2 (5 bases). V was pared by 0 bases and J by 2 bases, with 8 bases between. Germline V gene data show CDR1 as SGHRS and CDR2 as YFSETQ. The CDR3 runs to 14 residues. For the CDR3, the DNA is TGCGCCAGCAGCTTGGGACTACCGCAAGAGACCCAGTACTTC. Translated: CASSLGLPQETQYF.

This chain joins TRBV19 and TRBJ2-1; 10 nucleotides agree with TRBD2. The CDR3 spans 16 residues. The V gene's germline CDR1 is LNHDA and CDR2 SQIVND (reference sequence). With V trimmed by 3 bases and J by 1 base, 3 bases remained unmatched. As DNA, the CDR3 is TGTGCCAGTAGTATGGCTAGCGGGAGATCCTACAATGAGCAGTTCTTC. It yields the protein CASSMASGRSYNEQFF. The variable domain in full, with the rest retrieved from reference TRBV19 and TRBJ2-1, is DGGITQSPKYLFRKEGQNVTLSCEQNLNHDAMYWYRQDPGQGLRLIYYSQIVNDFQKGDIAEGYSVSREKKESFPLTVTSAQKNPTAFYLCASSMASGRSYNEQFFGPGTRLTVL.

This rearrangement joins TRBV6-5 to TRBJ2-7; 8 nucleotides match TRBD1. Germline lookup yields CDR1 MNHEY and CDR2 SVGAGI. The junction had 10 bases not matched to a gene; V was cut back by 5 bases and J by 7 bases. This CDR3 spans 14 amino acids. The CDR3 is CASSRAGTGGEQYF. As DNA, the CDR3 is TGTGCCAGCAGTCGCGCCGGGACAGGTGGAGAGCAGTACTTC.

This chain uses TRBV18 with TRBJ1-6; TRBD1 aligns across 7 bases. The length of the CDR3 is 14 residues. V shed 5 bases, J shed 12 bases, and the junction held 10 bases outside the gene matches. Germline CDR1 KGHSH, CDR2 LQKENI. For the CDR3, the DNA is TGTGCCAGCTCAGCCGCCAGGGGGGATGAACCCCTCCACTTT. Encoded protein: CASSAARGDEPLHF.

Here the CDR3 DNA reads TGTGCCAGCAGCGTAGGTCTAGCGGGAGACGCCTACGAGCAGTACTTC. It codes for CASSVGLAGDAYEQYF. This chain connects TRBV9 to TRBJ2-7; 10 nucleotides align to TRBD2. Germline trimming cut 0 bases from V and 2 bases from J; bases unmatched to any gene: 5. The CDR3 sequence is 16 residues long. The germline gives CDR1 SGDLS, CDR2 YYNGEE.

J is TRBJ1-1 and V is TRBV19; D is unclear. V shed 9 bases and J shed 0 bases, with 8 bases lying between them. This CDR3 is 12 amino acids long. Germline V gene lookup returns CDR1 LNHDA and CDR2 SQIVND (reference sequence). In DNA, the CDR3 is TGTGCCAGAGTCAGAGTGAACACTGAAGCTTTCTTT. Its protein is CARVRVNTEAFF.

Regarding this clone: This specimen includes other DNA sequences encoding the same CDR3. The chain links TRBV5-1 to TRBJ1-1; the D is unclear. V lost 2 bases and J 1 base, leaving 9 bases between the germline ends. Germline V lookup: CDR1 SGHRS, CDR2 YFSETQ. The CDR3 is made up of 14 amino acids. CDR3 sequence reads: CASSLDGRNTEAFF. The CDR3 coding sequence is TGCGCCAGCAGCTTAGACGGCCGGAACACTGAAGCTTTCTTT.

The chain is built from TRBV9 and TRBJ2-7, with D unresolved. Trimming left V 3 bases short and J 2 bases short, with 12 bases between. This CDR3 contains 14 residues. Germline-derived CDR1 and CDR2 are SGDLS and YYNGEE. The CDR3 reads CASSEGFGAYEQYF. Here the CDR3 DNA reads TGTGCCAGCAGCGAAGGGTTTGGGGCCTACGAGCAGTACTTC.

The chain carries TRBV14 and TRBJ1-2; a possible D gene is TRBD1 (5 bases). Trimming shortened V by 2 bases and J by 0 bases, and 16 bases separated the two germline ends. Germline CDR1 SGHDN, CDR2 FVKESK. This CDR3 is 17 amino acids long. CDR3 residues: CASSQSRQGPANYGYTF. CDR3 DNA sequence: TGTGCCAGCAGCCAAAGTCGGCAGGGACCCGCTAACTATGGCTACACCTTC.

Here the CDR3 reads CASSSHQGGYGYTF. The CDR3 DNA reads TGTGCCAGCAGTTCCCATCAGGGAGGCTATGGCTACACCTTC. The chain uses TRBV27 and TRBJ1-2; tentatively, D is TRBD1 (5 bases). V lost 4 bases and J lost 4, with 13 bases in between. The CDR3 loop spans 14 amino acids. Germline CDR1 and CDR2: MNHEY and SMNVEV (reference sequence).

The chain joins TRBV28 to TRBJ1-1; D gene ambiguous. Trimming shortened V by 3 bases and J by 6 bases, and 14 bases separated the two germline ends. The CDR3 extends over 14 amino acids. Germline V gene lookup returns CDR1 MDHEN and CDR2 SYDVKM. The chain's CDR3 is CASSFRPAESEAFF. In DNA form, the CDR3 reads TGTGCCAGCAGTTTTCGGCCTGCAGAATCTGAAGCTTTCTTT.

This clone has just a few counts. The V and J genes are TRBV25-1 and TRBJ1-6, with unresolved D. Germline values: CDR1 MGHDK, CDR2 SYGVNS. The V and J ends lost 2 bases and 9 bases respectively, with 11 bases between them. The CDR3 runs to 14 residues. The CDR3 reads CASSEGQAFSPLHF. DNA of the CDR3: TGTGCCAGCAGTGAAGGCCAGGCGTTTTCACCCCTCCACTTT.

This clone was seen once. The gene calls are TRBV6-6 and TRBJ2-7, with 7 bases fitting TRBD2. V was pared by 0 bases and J by 3 bases, with 2 bases of the junction left unmatched. This CDR3 is 14 amino acids long. Per the germline V gene, CDR1 is MNHNY and CDR2 is SVGAGI (reference sequence). The CDR3 here is CASSYSWTSYEQYF. DNA for the CDR3: TGTGCCAGCAGTTACTCATGGACTAGCTACGAGCAGTACTTC.

The chain employs TRBV29-1 and TRBJ2-7, with D uncertain. The V and J ends lost 3 bases and 2 bases respectively, with 5 bases between them. Germline V gene lookup returns CDR1 SQVTM and CDR2 ANQGSEA. The CDR3 consists of 11 residues. In DNA form, the CDR3 reads TGCAGCGTTGAGGACCCCTACGAGCAGTACTTC. Translating it yields CSVEDPYEQYF.

This sequence joins TRBV30 and TRBJ1-1, with unresolved D. This CDR3 has 14 amino acids. Germline CDR1 is GTSNPN and CDR2 is SVGIG (reference sequence). V shed 0 bases and J shed 0 bases, with 8 bases lying between them. CDR3 nucleotides: TGTGCCTGGAGTGTTAACATCATGAACACTGAAGCTTTCTTT. Protein sequence: CAWSVNIMNTEAFF.